The next 28 T cell receptor beta chains were all read from a single sample in a study of T-cell reconstitution after alpha-beta-depleted transplantation in children. Preparation of the TCRbeta library involved a method that used unique molecular identifiers. TCRdb used MiXCR to reprocess the PCR reads, holding one entry per CDR3 protein. The sample yields approximately 99,000 distinct CDR3 sequences, 5.5% to 6.5% seen once. The sequenced sample was PBMCs, mostly from graft donor cells, obtained 360 days after TCRalphabeta/CD19-depleted stem cell transplant. Every receptor here comes from a male patient aged 2 to 10 who had a stem cell transplant for acute lymphoblastic leukemia, so the T cells may come from the graft donor.

CDR3 sequence: CASSQPGQGHYEQYF. The CDR3 region has the DNA TGTGCCAGCAGCCAGCCGGGACAGGGTCACTACGAGCAGTACTTC. V usage is TRBV7-9 and J usage is TRBJ2-7, with TRBD1 matching over 9 bases. The CDR3 spans 15 residues. CDR1 and CDR2 (germline): SEHNR, FQNEAQ (reference sequence). V lost 5 bases to trimming and J lost 3 bases; unmatched junction nucleotides: 8. Full variable domain (outside the CDR3, taken from reference TRBV7-9 and TRBJ2-7): DTGVSQNPRHKITKRGQNVTFRCDPISEHNRLYWYRQTLGQGPEFLTYFQNEAQLEKSRLLSDRFSAERPKGSFSTLEIQRTEQGDSAMYLCASSQPGQGHYEQYFGPGTRLTVT.

This clonotype was counted many times. This chain connects TRBV25-1 to TRBJ2-3; 11 bases agree with TRBD2. There are 15 residues in the CDR3. V was pared by 0 bases and J by 8 bases, with 4 bases of the junction left unmatched. Germline V lookup: CDR1 MGHDK, CDR2 SYGVNS. The CDR3 loop reads CASSEYGSGRGTQYF. CDR3 sequence (DNA): TGTGCCAGCAGTGAATATGGTAGCGGGAGGGGTACGCAGTATTTT.

This clonotype was observed at least ten times. The V gene is TRBV7-2, the J gene TRBJ2-4; D may be TRBD2 (5 bases). Trimming removed 4 bases at V and 4 bases at J, with 11 bases between. The CDR3 loop spans 14 amino acids. Germline CDR1 reads SGHTA; CDR2 reads FQGNSA. DNA of the CDR3: TGTGCCAGCAGCTCCCGGGATACTAAAAACATTCAGTACTTC. As protein: CASSSRDTKNIQYF.

The rearrangement uses TRBV9 and TRBJ2-6; D remains unclear. The V end was cut by 3 bases, the J end by 1 base, with 5 bases between. Germline CDR1 is SGDLS and CDR2 is YYNGEE. This CDR3 contains 14 residues. The CDR3: CASSAPSGANVLTF. DNA of the CDR3: TGTGCCAGCAGCGCCCCGTCTGGGGCCAACGTCCTGACTTTC.

The chain uses TRBV6-5 and TRBJ2-7; D not certain. Germline CDR1 is MNHEY and CDR2 is SVGAGI. Between the trimmed V and J ends, which lost 6 bases and 3 bases, there was a span of 6 bases. The CDR3 contains 11 residues. In nucleotides, the CDR3 is TGTGCCAGCAGATACGGCTACGAGCAGTACTTC. This translates into CASRYGYEQYF.

The table lists this clonotype with many counts. V and J are TRBV29-1 and TRBJ1-5; tentative D call: TRBD1 (5 bases). CDR1 and CDR2 from the germline V gene are SQVTM and ANQGSEA. The CDR3 has 11 residues. The V gene lost 8 bases and the J gene lost 5 bases, with 10 bases spanning the gap. This CDR3 reads CSFCRDQPQHF. CDR3 in DNA: TGCAGCTTCTGCAGGGATCAGCCCCAGCATTTT.

This clonotype has just a few counts. This chain connects TRBV28 to TRBJ2-7; D is undetermined. Germline-derived CDR1 and CDR2 are MDHEN and SYDVKM. Trimming took 2 bases from V and 1 from J, leaving 12 bases between them. The CDR3 is made up of 15 amino acids. The CDR3 bases are TGTGCCAGCAGTTTAACTACTCATGAGTCCTACGAGCAGTACTTC. This encodes CASSLTTHESYEQYF.

This clonotype appeared a few times. The chain combines TRBV11-2 with TRBJ2-7; 8 bases line up with TRBD2. CDR3 length: 15 amino acids. V dropped 3 bases and J dropped 0; count of bases not matched to a gene: 4. Germline assignment: CDR1 SGHAT and CDR2 FQNNGV. CDR3 DNA sequence: TGTGCCAGCAGCTTGACCGGGACTAGCTCCTACGAGCAGTACTTC. It yields the protein CASSLTGTSSYEQYF.

This clonotype was seen repeatedly, ten times or more. The chain uses TRBV4-1 and TRBJ1-2; 9 positions match TRBD1. With V trimmed by 0 bases and J by 5 bases, 10 bases remained unmatched. Germline assignment: CDR1 MGHRA and CDR2 YSYEKL. This CDR3 contains 17 residues. CDR3 sequence (DNA): TGCGCCAGCAGCCAAGACTACGACAGGGGGGTTCTTTATGGCTACACCTTC. The encoded protein is CASSQDYDRGVLYGYTF.

This clonotype was seen a few times. The V and J genes are TRBV7-8 and TRBJ1-5, with D maybe TRBD1 (6 bases). The germline CDR1 and CDR2 sequences are SGHVS and FQNEAQ. The CDR3 has 14 residues. Trimming removed 3 bases at V and 6 bases at J, with 12 bases between. CDR3 sequence: CASSLGRGVQPQHF. In nucleotides, the CDR3 is TGTGCCAGCAGCTTGGGCAGGGGCGTTCAGCCCCAGCATTTT. Based on the CDR3 plus reference TRBV7-8 and TRBJ1-5, the full variable domain is GAGVSQSPRYKVAKRGQDVALRCDPISGHVSLFWYQQALGQGPEFLTYFQNEAQLDKSGLPSDRFFAERPEGSVSTLKIQRTQQEDSAVYLCASSLGRGVQPQHFGDGTRLSIL.

This clonotype was counted a few times. This chain connects TRBV5-4 to TRBJ1-5; D possibly corresponds to TRBD1 (5 bases). Per germline, CDR1 SGHNT and CDR2 YYREEE (reference sequence). CDR3 length equals 14 residues. The V end lost 1 base, the J end lost 7 bases, and 12 bases lay between the germline ends. CDR3 DNA: TGTGCCAGCAGCTTGTACGGGGACGGGCAGCCCCAGCATTTT. Amino acids: CASSLYGDGQPQHF. Variable domain in full (rest from reference TRBV5-4 and TRBJ1-5): ETGVTQSPTHLIKTRGQQVTLRCSSQSGHNTVSWYQQALGQGPQFIFQYYREEENGRGNFPPRFSGLQFPNYSSELNVNALELDDSALYLCASSLYGDGQPQHFGDGTRLSIL.

This clonotype came up many times. The chain joins TRBV20-1 to TRBJ2-1; 10 nucleotides agree with TRBD2. There are 15 residues in the CDR3. J lost 4 bases, V lost 1 base, and 4 bases had no gene match. Germline CDR1 and CDR2: DFQATT and SNEGSKA (reference sequence). DNA for the CDR3: TGCAGTGCTAGAGGCGCAGCGGGAGGGTACAATGAGCAGTTCTTC. This gives the protein CSARGAAGGYNEQFF.

This clonotype was recorded many times. This chain uses TRBV10-3 with TRBJ2-5; tentatively, D is TRBD2 (6 bases). Trimming took 7 bases from V and 2 from J, leaving 17 bases between them. The CDR3 totals 15 residues. Looked up from germline, CDR1 is ENHRY and CDR2 is SYGVKD. The CDR3 sequence: CAITSTGGDQETQYF. CDR3 nucleotides: TGTGCCATCACCTCGACTGGCGGGGATCAAGAGACCCAGTACTTC.

This clonotype has ten or more counts. The chain is built from TRBV4-1 and TRBJ2-1, with D perhaps TRBD2 (7 bases). CDR1 is MGHRA and CDR2 is YSYEKL in the germline V gene. Trimming took off 5 bases at V and 0 bases at J, with 20 bases between the two ends. The CDR3 covers 18 residues. For the CDR3, the DNA is TGCGCCAGCAGCAATAGGGGGGGAGCGGGACTCTCCTACAATGAGCAGTTCTTC. Protein product: CASSNRGGAGLSYNEQFF.

The chain carries TRBV6-1 and TRBJ2-5; 11 nucleotides match TRBD2. CDR3 length: 16 residues. V shed 8 bases, J shed 4 bases, and the junction held 12 bases outside the gene matches. The V gene's germline CDR1 is MNHNS and CDR2 SASEGT. This chain's CDR3 is CASQSPLAGAGETQYF. In nucleotides, the CDR3 is TGTGCCAGCCAAAGCCCACTAGCGGGAGCTGGAGAGACCCAGTACTTC.

This clonotype came up a few times. This chain joins TRBV15 and TRBJ1-2, with 7 bases matching TRBD1. Germline V gene sequence: CDR1 LNHNV, CDR2 YYDKDF (reference sequence). V gave up 6 bases and J gave up 4 bases; unmatched junction bases: 8. This CDR3 has 14 amino acids. The CDR3 reads CATRPKRGLYGYTF. The CDR3 bases are TGTGCCACCAGACCGAAAAGGGGGCTCTATGGCTACACCTTC.

In this sample, this clonotype turned up many times. The chain uses TRBV7-6 and TRBJ2-3, with D maybe TRBD1 (6 bases). Germline V gene lookup returns CDR1 SGHVS and CDR2 FNYEAQ. This CDR3 contains 14 residues. The germline V and J ends were trimmed by 1 base and 7 bases, with 12 bases remaining between them. The CDR3 bases are TGTGCCAGCAGCTTAGGAACAGGGCGGAATACGCAGTATTTT. Protein product: CASSLGTGRNTQYF.

Note on this clonotype: This clone may be a read error of a much larger clone one base away. V is TRBV5-6 and J is TRBJ2-1, with TRBD1 as a possible D gene (6 bases). From germline, CDR1 is SGHDT and CDR2 YYEEEE. The CDR3 is made up of 16 amino acids. In nucleotides, the CDR3 is TGTGCCAGCAGCTCCCCTTACAGGGATTCCTACACTGAGCAGTTCTTC. The encoded protein is CASSSPYRDSYTEQFF. The full variable domain, in which reference TRBV5-6 and TRBJ2-1 provide the parts outside the CDR3, is DAGVTQSPTHLIKTRGQQVTLRCSPKSGHDTVSWYQQALGQGPQFIFQYYEEEERQRGNFPDRFSGHQFPNYSSELNVNALLLGDSALYLCASSSPYRDSYTEQFFGPGTRLTVL.

In its sample, this clonotype was seen a few times. This chain connects TRBV10-1 to TRBJ2-5; D is ambiguous. CDR3 length: 13 residues. Germline V lookup: CDR1 WNHNN, CDR2 SYGVQD (reference sequence). Trimming removed 6 bases at V and 1 base at J, with 9 bases between. The DNA for the CDR3 is TGCGCCAGCAGCAAAGACCTCCAAGAGACCCAGTACTTC. This translates into CASSKDLQETQYF.

This clonotype was picked up many times. The V gene is TRBV6-4, the J gene TRBJ2-1, with D perhaps TRBD1 (6 bases). This CDR3 has 13 residues. The germline V gene encodes CDR1 MRHNA and CDR2 SNTAGT. V gave up 6 bases and J gave up 10 bases, with 16 bases separating them. CDR3 region: CASRPTGFAEQFF. CDR3 coding DNA: TGTGCCAGCAGACCCACAGGGTTCGCGGAGCAGTTCTTC.

The gene calls are TRBV11-2 and TRBJ2-3; 7 nucleotides line up with TRBD2. This CDR3 contains 16 residues. V shed 5 bases, J shed 5 bases, and the junction held 13 bases outside the gene matches. Germline V gene sequence: CDR1 SGHAT, CDR2 FQNNGV. DNA for the CDR3: TGTGCCAGCAGCCAATTTTGGGCGGGAGTGTTAGATACGCAGTATTTT. Amino acids: CASSQFWAGVLDTQYF.

This clonotype was seen many times. The CDR3 reads CASSYTGDSSGRAAGEQFF. The CDR3 region has the DNA TGTGCCAGCAGTTATACAGGAGATTCTAGCGGGAGGGCCGCTGGTGAGCAGTTCTTC. The chain recombines TRBV6-5 with TRBJ2-1; 12 bases match TRBD2. The junction had 18 bases not matched to a gene; V was cut back by 3 bases and J by 9 bases. CDR1 and CDR2 from the germline V gene are MNHEY and SVGAGI. This CDR3 contains 19 residues.

Many counts were recorded for this clonotype. The genes are TRBV24-1 and TRBJ2-4; D is ambiguous. Germline assignment: CDR1 KGHDR and CDR2 SFDVKD. Deletions cut 12 bases from V and 0 bases from J, with 8 bases between. This CDR3 is 12 amino acids long. CDR3 sequence: CAPPIAKNIQYF. In DNA, the CDR3 is TGTGCCCCCCCAATAGCCAAAAACATTCAGTACTTC.

This clonotype was recorded at least ten times. The chain employs TRBV12-3 or TRBV12-4 and TRBJ2-7, with D perhaps matching TRBD1 (5 bases). The CDR3 covers 13 residues. Deletions cut 3 bases from V and 2 bases from J, with 8 bases between. The CDR3 protein is CASSFGRAYEQYF. The CDR3 DNA follows: TGTGCCAGCAGTTTCGGCAGGGCCTACGAGCAGTACTTC.

This clonotype has at least ten counts. V usage is TRBV24-1 and J usage is TRBJ2-2, with D possibly matching TRBD2 (5 bases). The CDR3 is 12 residues long. V was shortened by 5 bases and J by 5 bases, with 5 bases between the two germline ends. Per germline, CDR1 KGHDR and CDR2 SFDVKD. The CDR3 spells CATSAGTGELFF. The CDR3 region has the DNA TGTGCCACCAGTGCGGGAACCGGGGAGCTGTTTTTT.

The J gene is TRBJ1-6, the V gene TRBV27; possibly TRBD1 for D (5 bases). Trimming took off 5 bases at V and 10 bases at J, with 15 bases between the two ends. Germline V gene sequence: CDR1 MNHEY, CDR2 SMNVEV (reference sequence). This CDR3 is 14 amino acids long. The CDR3 nucleotides read TGTGCCAGCAGTCTCCGGGGCCTCGGGTCACCCCTCCACTTT. Amino acid sequence: CASSLRGLGSPLHF.

V is TRBV6-2 or TRBV6-3 and J is TRBJ1-2; D possibly corresponds to TRBD1 (6 bases). The V gene lost 4 bases and the J gene lost 4 bases, with 7 bases spanning the gap. This CDR3 comprises 12 residues. CDR1 and CDR2 from the germline V gene are MNHEY and SVGEGT. This CDR3 is CASSSGVYGYTF. The CDR3 bases are TGTGCCAGCAGTTCAGGGGTCTATGGCTACACCTTC.

This clonotype was seen a handful of times. The rearrangement uses TRBV4-3 and TRBJ2-5; TRBD2 might be the D (6 bases). V lost 4 bases to trimming and J lost 2 bases, with 14 bases between them. This CDR3 has 15 amino acids. CDR1 and CDR2 (germline): LGHNA, YSLEER. This chain's CDR3 is CASSPRGKSQETQYF. Here the CDR3 DNA reads TGCGCCAGCAGCCCCCGGGGGAAGTCACAAGAGACCCAGTACTTC.